This entry features one T cell receptor (beta chain) sequence. The sample is drawn from a study of T cell changes during pregnancy in multiple sclerosis. The assay was immunoSEQ multiplex PCR, and TCRdb's table has in-frame clones only and misses some. The table includes fewer than 65,000 clones, around 91% detected once. The ends were cut back, 2 bases at V and 8 bases at J, with 6 bases in the middle. The CDR3 contains 10 residues. The germline gives CDR1 GTSNPN, CDR2 SVGIG (reference sequence). The origin of this receptor is a female donor in good health, enrolled as a control in a pregnancy study. V gene TRBV30 combines with J gene TRBJ1-2; no firm D call. The specimen was peripheral blood, collected after pregnancy. CDR3 amino acids: CAWSSVGYTF. In nucleotides, the CDR3 is TGTGCCTGGAGTTCGGTGGGCTACACCTTC.